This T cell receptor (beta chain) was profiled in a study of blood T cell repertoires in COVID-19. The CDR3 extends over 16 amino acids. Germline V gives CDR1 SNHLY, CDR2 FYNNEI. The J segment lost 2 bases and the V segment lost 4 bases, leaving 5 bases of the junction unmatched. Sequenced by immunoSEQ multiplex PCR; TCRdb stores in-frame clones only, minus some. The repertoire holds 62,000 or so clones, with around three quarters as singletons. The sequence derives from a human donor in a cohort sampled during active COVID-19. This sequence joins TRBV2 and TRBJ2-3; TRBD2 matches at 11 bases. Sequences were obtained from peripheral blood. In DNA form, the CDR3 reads TGTGCCAGCAGTGTAGCGGGGGGGCTGGCCACAGATACGCAGTATTTT. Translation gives CASSVAGGLATDTQYF.